This T cell receptor beta chain is from a study of brain T cells in children with intractable seizures. Here immunoSEQ multiplex PCR was the method, and the copy in TCRdb shows in-frame clones only, minus some. The data contain roughly 80,000 clones, about 93% of them singletons. Surgery cases with the highest brain T cell transcript signatures were chosen for sequencing. Study outcomes and limitations: Absence of clones before surgery may stem from lower sequencing depth. Viral specificity was inferred only from CDR3 similarity; HCMV serostatus was unknown.

Note on this clone: As yet, its antigen is unknown.

Deletions cut 2 bases from V and 7 bases from J, with 8 bases between. There are 12 residues in the CDR3. This TCR derives from a girl aged 2-10 years with Rasmussen encephalitis and intractable seizures. The sample in question was peripheral blood, obtained at surgery. The rearrangement uses TRBV12-3 or TRBV12-4 and TRBJ1-2; D remains ambiguous. The CDR3 region has the DNA TGTGCCAGCAGTTTACAGACCATTGGCTACACCTTC. Protein product: CASSLQTIGYTF.